This T cell receptor (beta chain) was captured in a study of response to subunit inactivated influenza vaccine. One entry per CDR3 protein results from TCRdb running MiXCR on the RT-PCR reads. Here the sample spans hundreds of thousands of distinct CDR3 sequences, roughly 9.8% being singletons. With 3 bases removed from V and 4 bases from J, the gap between germline ends came to 10 bases. CDR1 and CDR2 (germline): DFQATT, SNEGSKA (reference sequence). The CDR3 covers 13 residues. This clonotype has at least ten counts. The receptor was derived from a man in his fifties who received an inactivated influenza vaccine. The sample in question was PBMCs from blood, obtained 35 to 45 days after vaccination. The chain employs TRBV20-1 and TRBJ1-5; a weak D match, TRBD1 (5 bases). This CDR3 is CSASGGLNQPQHF. The CDR3 nucleotides read TGCAGTGCTAGCGGGGGACTTAATCAGCCCCAGCATTTT.